The clone carrying this T cell receptor beta chain was seen repeatedly, ten times or more. The CDR3 runs to 15 residues. CDR1 DFQATT and CDR2 SNEGSKA come from the germline V gene (reference sequence). The trim removed 3 bases at V and 5 bases at J, leaving 9 bases unmatched. The sample originates from a study of regulatory T cells in long-lasting Graves disease. Construction of the TCR beta libraries employed iRepertoire HTBI primers in conjunction with Arm-PCR of CDR3 regions. TCRdb fed the multiplex PCR reads into MiXCR, producing one record per CDR3 protein. The repertoire consists of about 220,000 distinct CDR3 sequences, with approximately 19% occurring once and the leading ten covering about 10%. Regarding time point: newly diagnosed GD, antithyroid drugs for less than 3 months. From RNA extracted from PBMCs, the TCR library was made. These same records also appear under a second study, on T cells in Graves' hyperthyroidism and ophthalmopathy.

The sequencing used peripheral blood mononuclear cells (PBMCs), collected at new diagnosis, from a patient treated with antithyroid drugs. This receptor was obtained from a woman aged 30 to 39 with Graves disease. This sequence joins TRBV20-1 and TRBJ2-2; 7 bases agree with TRBD2. The DNA for the CDR3 is TGCAGTGCTAGGGGGGGGGACCTGCGGACCGGGGAGCTGTTTTTT. Translating gives CSARGGDLRTGELFF.